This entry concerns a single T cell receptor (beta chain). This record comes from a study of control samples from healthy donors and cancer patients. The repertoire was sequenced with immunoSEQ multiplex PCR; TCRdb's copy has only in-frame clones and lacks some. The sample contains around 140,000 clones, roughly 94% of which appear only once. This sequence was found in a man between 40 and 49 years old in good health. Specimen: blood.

The CDR3 loop reads CASSETRLGTYEQYF. DNA of the CDR3: TGTGCCAGCAGTGAAACAAGGTTGGGGACCTACGAGCAGTACTTC. The V and J genes are TRBV6-1 and TRBJ2-7; unclear D gene. The V gene's germline CDR1 is MNHNS and CDR2 SASEGT. Trimming pared 2 bases from V and 2 bases from J, leaving 13 bases between. The CDR3 sequence is 15 residues long.